This passage covers 18 T cell receptor beta chains from one sample sequenced in a study of breast tumors, draining lymph nodes, adjacent tissues. Each CDR3 protein gets one entry after TCRdb re-called the multiplex PCR reads with MiXCR. This table holds 150,000 to 200,000 distinct CDR3 sequences, about 33% found once. Axillary draining lymph nodes of breast cancer patients supplied the node samples. The sequenced sample was axillary lymph node tissue. The receptors shown here come from a female donor with breast cancer. Some clones in this sample may be carry-over from other donors' samples.

In its sample, this clonotype was seen many times. The genes are TRBV9 and TRBJ1-6; possibly TRBD1 for D (5 bases). Germline loops: CDR1 SGDLS, CDR2 YYNGEE. There are 15 residues in the CDR3. Trimming stripped 0 bases from V and 5 bases from J, with 9 bases between. The chain's CDR3 is CASSVAGRNNSPLHF. Here the CDR3 DNA reads TGTGCCAGCAGCGTAGCGGGACGGAATAATTCACCCCTCCACTTT. Combining the CDR3 with reference TRBV9 and TRBJ1-6 gives the whole variable domain DSGVTQTPKHLITATGQRVTLRCSPRSGDLSVYWYQQSLDQGLQFLIQYYNGEERAKGNILERFSAQQFPDLHSELNLSSLELGDSALYFCASSVAGRNNSPLHFGNGTRLTVT.

The table lists this clonotype with a few counts. A much larger clone sits a single nucleotide away, making a read error possible. The V and J genes are TRBV5-6 and TRBJ2-7; D not certain. From germline, CDR1 is SGHDT and CDR2 YYEEEE. V lost 1 base and J 4 bases, leaving 12 bases between the germline ends. CDR3 length equals 14 residues. Written as DNA, the CDR3 is TGTGCCAGCAGCTTGATTGGGCCGAAGTACGAGCAGTACTTC. This encodes CASSLIGPKYEQYF. Together with reference TRBV5-6 and TRBJ2-7, the CDR3 gives the full variable domain: DAGVTQSPTHLIKTRGQQVTLRCSPKSGHDTVSWYQQALGQGPQFIFQYYEEEERQRGNFPDRFSGHQFPNYSSELNVNALLLGDSALYLCASSLIGPKYEQYFGPGTRLTVT.

This clonotype was seen more than once but under ten times. The chain recombines TRBV6-6 with TRBJ1-1; a weak D match, TRBD1 (5 bases). V was pared by 2 bases and J by 5 bases, with 12 bases between. The CDR3 has 14 residues. Germline V gives CDR1 MNHNY, CDR2 SVGAGI (reference sequence). The chain's CDR3 is CASSYRGMGTEAFF. CDR3 DNA: TGTGCCAGCAGTTACAGGGGAATGGGGACTGAAGCTTTCTTT.

The chain couples TRBV29-1 to TRBJ1-1; possibly TRBD1 for D (6 bases). Trimming took off 7 bases at V and 7 bases at J, with 19 bases between the two ends. CDR1 and CDR2 from the germline V gene are SQVTM and ANQGSEA. This CDR3 has 13 amino acids. The CDR3 DNA follows: TGCAGCGCTGGGGACAACAGGGTGAATGAAGCTTTCTTT. Amino acids: CSAGDNRVNEAFF.

The chain employs TRBV5-4 and TRBJ2-5, with TRBD2 matching 11 bases. The CDR3 is 15 residues long. Germline CDR1 reads SGHNT; CDR2 reads YYREEE (reference sequence). V was pared by 4 bases and J by 0 bases, with 2 bases of the junction left unmatched. The CDR3 here is CASSLAGGYQETQYF. CDR3 DNA: TGTGCCAGCAGCCTAGCGGGGGGTTACCAAGAGACCCAGTACTTC.

This clonotype showed up just a few times. A read error may be the cause here, since a much bigger clone is one base away. This rearrangement joins TRBV20-1 to TRBJ1-5; D unresolved. Germline V gene sequence: CDR1 DFQATT, CDR2 SNEGSKA (reference sequence). This CDR3 comprises 12 residues. The CDR3 spells CSASLSNQPPHF. Written as DNA, the CDR3 is TGCAGTGCTAGCCTTAGCAATCAGCCCCCGCATTTT.

Many counts were recorded for this clonotype. The genes are TRBV7-2 and TRBJ2-2; 7 positions agree with TRBD1. The germline gives CDR1 SGHTA, CDR2 FQGNSA. V gave up 7 bases and J gave up 1 base; unmatched junction bases: 3. The CDR3 is 14 amino acids. CDR3 protein: CASKTGENTGELFF. CDR3 DNA sequence: TGTGCCAGCAAAACAGGGGAGAACACCGGGGAGCTGTTTTTT.

Comment on this clonotype: A junction end diverges from the germline sequence, so it may reflect a read error. The chain uses TRBV2 and TRBJ1-3; 9 nucleotides line up with TRBD1. The CDR3 is made up of 19 amino acids. Per the germline V gene, CDR1 is SNHLY and CDR2 is FYNNEI. DNA of the CDR3: TGTGCCAGCAGTTCCTATCCGGGACAGGGAGGTGAGGCTGGAAACACCATATACTTT. Amino acids: CASSSYPGQGGEAGNTIYF.

This clonotype occurred many times. The chain has TRBV7-6 and TRBJ1-2, with 8 nucleotides matching TRBD1. J was trimmed by 4 bases and V by 4 bases; bases with no gene match: 11. The CDR3 totals 16 residues. Per germline, CDR1 SGHVS and CDR2 FNYEAQ. The CDR3 nucleotides are TGTGCCAGCAGCTCCCTCCTAGAGACAGGGGCCTATGGCTACACCTTC. Amino acid sequence: CASSSLLETGAYGYTF. The variable domain in full, completed from reference TRBV7-6 and TRBJ1-2, reads GAGVSQSPRYKVTKRGQDVALRCDPISGHVSLYWYRQALGQGPEFLTYFNYEAQQDKSGLPNDRFSAERPEGSISTLTIQRTEQRDSAMYRCASSSLLETGAYGYTFGSGTRLTVV.

This clonotype was picked up many times. This chain connects TRBV2 to TRBJ1-3; D is unresolved. This CDR3 region has 12 residues. CDR1 is SNHLY, CDR2 FYNNEI, per germline. Trimming removed 3 bases at V and 4 bases at J, with 4 bases between. CDR3 bases: TGTGCCAGCAGTGAGAGCGGAAACACCATATATTTT. This sequence encodes CASSESGNTIYF.

J is TRBJ2-3 and V is TRBV19, with D perhaps TRBD1 or TRBD2 (6 bases each). CDR1 LNHDA and CDR2 SQIVND come from the germline V gene (reference sequence). The germline V and J ends were trimmed by 4 bases and 6 bases, with 14 bases remaining between them. This CDR3 is built from 14 residues. The CDR3 sequence: CASSRVGGGDTQYF. Here the CDR3 DNA reads TGTGCCAGTAGTAGGGTGGGGGGCGGGGATACGCAGTATTTT.

This clonotype was detected ten times or more. The V and J genes are TRBV6-1 and TRBJ2-7; possibly TRBD2 for D (5 bases). The CDR3 covers 13 residues. Per germline, CDR1 MNHNS and CDR2 SASEGT. Trimming left V 3 bases short and J 4 bases short, with 10 bases between. Written as DNA, the CDR3 is TGTGCCAGCAGTGATTGGGAGTATTACGAGCAGTACTTC. Its translation: CASSDWEYYEQYF.

On this clonotype: This may stem from a read error, because a much larger clone lies one nucleotide away. J is TRBJ1-2 and V is TRBV20-1; 8 nucleotides line up with TRBD1. The length of the CDR3 is 15 residues. Germline V gene sequence: CDR1 DFQATT, CDR2 SNEGSKA (reference sequence). CDR3 protein: CSAGDSAGGNYGYTF. The CDR3 nucleotides are TGCAGTGCTGGAGATTCTGCAGGGGGCAACTATGGCTACACCTTC.

This clonotype was observed once. It may be a read error: a sequence one base away is much more abundant. The gene calls are TRBV12-3 or TRBV12-4 and TRBJ2-5; D may be TRBD2 (5 bases). The CDR3 has 15 amino acids. The germline V and J ends were trimmed by 6 bases and 5 bases, with 19 bases remaining between them. The CDR3 is CASSLCAGVLETQYF. CDR3 sequence (DNA): TGTGCCAGCAGCCTATGTGCGGGTGTTCTGGAGACCCAGTACTTC.

This clonotype showed up many times. The J gene is TRBJ2-1, the V gene TRBV5-1; D possibly corresponds to TRBD2 (6 bases). V was cut by 4 bases and J by 9 bases, with 14 bases left in between. The CDR3 runs 13 residues. Germline V lookup: CDR1 SGHRS, CDR2 YFSETQ. CDR3 amino acids: CASSPRGFGEQFF. In DNA form, the CDR3 reads TGCGCCAGCAGCCCCCGGGGGTTCGGTGAGCAGTTCTTC.

The rearrangement joins TRBV29-1 to TRBJ2-1, with D possibly TRBD2 on 5 matching bases. The ends were cut back, 4 bases at V and 8 bases at J, with 12 bases in the middle. The CDR3 runs 12 residues. Germline V lookup: CDR1 SQVTM, CDR2 ANQGSEA. The CDR3 sequence is CSVADYGDEQFF. The CDR3 coding sequence is TGCAGCGTTGCTGACTATGGCGATGAGCAGTTCTTC.

This clonotype was recorded many times. CDR3 sequence reads: CASSQQGEASYF. DNA of the CDR3: TGTGCCAGCTCACAACAGGGGGAGGCTTCGTACTTC. The chain carries TRBV18 and TRBJ2-7; 8 nucleotides align to TRBD1. There are 12 residues in the CDR3. Germline V gives CDR1 KGHSH, CDR2 LQKENI. V lost 4 bases to trimming and J lost 12 bases; unmatched junction nucleotides: 8. The full variable domain, in which reference TRBV18 and TRBJ2-7 provide the parts outside the CDR3, is NAGVMQNPRHLVRRRGQEARLRCSPMKGHSHVYWYRQLPEEGLKFMVYLQKENIIDESGMPKERFSAEFPKEGPSILRIQQVVRGDSAAYFCASSQQGEASYFGPGTRLTVT.

There are many counts of this clonotype. This chain links TRBV29-1 with TRBJ2-7; D uncertain. This CDR3 has 12 residues. CDR1 is SQVTM and CDR2 is ANQGSEA in the germline V gene. Trimming shortened V by 6 bases and J by 9 bases, and 18 bases separated the two germline ends. The CDR3 loop is CSVTHPDHGQYF. CDR3 in DNA: TGCAGCGTGACACATCCAGACCATGGGCAGTACTTC.